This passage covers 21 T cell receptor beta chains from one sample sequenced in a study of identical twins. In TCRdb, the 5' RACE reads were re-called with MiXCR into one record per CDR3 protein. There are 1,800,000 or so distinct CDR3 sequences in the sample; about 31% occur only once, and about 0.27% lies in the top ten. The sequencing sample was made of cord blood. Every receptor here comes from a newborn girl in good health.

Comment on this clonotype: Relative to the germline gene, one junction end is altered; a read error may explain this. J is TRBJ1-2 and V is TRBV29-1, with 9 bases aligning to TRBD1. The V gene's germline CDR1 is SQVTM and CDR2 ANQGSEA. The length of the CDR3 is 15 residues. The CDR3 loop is CGVEFKGNRGHGYTF. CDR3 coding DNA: TGCGGCGTTGAATTTAAGGGAAACAGGGGGCATGGCTACACCTTC.

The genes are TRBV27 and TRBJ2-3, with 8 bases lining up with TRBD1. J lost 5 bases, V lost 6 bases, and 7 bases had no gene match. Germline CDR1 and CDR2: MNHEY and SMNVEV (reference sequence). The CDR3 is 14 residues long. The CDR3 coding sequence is TGTGCCAGCAGGAATGGACAGGGTGGAGATACGCAGTATTTT. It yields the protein CASRNGQGGDTQYF.

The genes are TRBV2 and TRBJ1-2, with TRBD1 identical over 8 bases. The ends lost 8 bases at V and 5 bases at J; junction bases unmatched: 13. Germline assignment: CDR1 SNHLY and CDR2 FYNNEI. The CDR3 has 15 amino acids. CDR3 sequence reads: CASGMGPGQVYGYTF. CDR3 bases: TGTGCCAGCGGGATGGGCCCGGGACAGGTTTATGGCTACACCTTC. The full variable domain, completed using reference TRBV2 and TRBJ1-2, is EPEVTQTPSHQVTQMGQEVILRCVPISNHLYFYWYRQILGQKVEFLVSFYNNEISEKSEIFDDQFSVERPDGSNFTLKIRSTKLEDSAMYFCASGMGPGQVYGYTFGSGTRLTVV.

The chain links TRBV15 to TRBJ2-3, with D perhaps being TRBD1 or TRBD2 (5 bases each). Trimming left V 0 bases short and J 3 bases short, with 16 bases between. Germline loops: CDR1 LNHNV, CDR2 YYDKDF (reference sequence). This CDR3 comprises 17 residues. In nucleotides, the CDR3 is TGTGCCACCAGCAGAGATCTGTCCAGGGAGATAACAGATACGCAGTATTTT. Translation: CATSRDLSREITDTQYF.

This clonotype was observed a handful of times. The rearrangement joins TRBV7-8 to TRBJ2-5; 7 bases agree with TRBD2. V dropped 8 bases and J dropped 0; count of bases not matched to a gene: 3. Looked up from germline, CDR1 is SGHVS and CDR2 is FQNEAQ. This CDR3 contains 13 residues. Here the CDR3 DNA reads TGTGCCAGCCGGCGGGGGTACCAAGAGACCCAGTACTTC. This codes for CASRRGYQETQYF.

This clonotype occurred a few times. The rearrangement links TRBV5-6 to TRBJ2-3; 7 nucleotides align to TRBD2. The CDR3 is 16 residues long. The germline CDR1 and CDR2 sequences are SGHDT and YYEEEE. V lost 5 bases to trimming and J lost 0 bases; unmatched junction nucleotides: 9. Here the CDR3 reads CASRRGELTSTDTQYF. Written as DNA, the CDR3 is TGTGCCAGCAGACGGGGGGAACTTACTAGCACAGATACGCAGTATTTT.

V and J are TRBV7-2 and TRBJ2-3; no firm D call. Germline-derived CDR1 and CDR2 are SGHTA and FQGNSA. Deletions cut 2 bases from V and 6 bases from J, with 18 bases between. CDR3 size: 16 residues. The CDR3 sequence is CASSLRPAHQWDTQYF. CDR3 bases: TGTGCCAGCAGCTTAAGGCCAGCCCACCAGTGGGATACGCAGTATTTT.

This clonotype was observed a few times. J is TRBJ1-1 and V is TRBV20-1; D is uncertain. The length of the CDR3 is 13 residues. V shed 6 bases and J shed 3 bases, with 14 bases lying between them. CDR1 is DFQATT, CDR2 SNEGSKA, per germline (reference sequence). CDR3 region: CSAAVRGYTEAFF. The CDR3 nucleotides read TGCAGTGCAGCGGTCCGAGGATACACTGAAGCTTTCTTT.

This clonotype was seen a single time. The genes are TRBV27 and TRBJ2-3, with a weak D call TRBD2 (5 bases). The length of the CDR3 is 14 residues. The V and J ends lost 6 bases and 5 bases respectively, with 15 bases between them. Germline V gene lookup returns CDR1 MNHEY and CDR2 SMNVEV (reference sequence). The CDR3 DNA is TGTGCCAGCAGGCTAACCCCGGGGTTAGATACGCAGTATTTT. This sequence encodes CASRLTPGLDTQYF.

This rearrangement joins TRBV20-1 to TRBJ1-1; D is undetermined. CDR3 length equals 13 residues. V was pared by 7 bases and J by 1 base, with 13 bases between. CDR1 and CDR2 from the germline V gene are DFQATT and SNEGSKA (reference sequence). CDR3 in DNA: TGCAGTGGCGGTCAGCTATCGAACACTGAAGCTTTCTTT. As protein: CSGGQLSNTEAFF.

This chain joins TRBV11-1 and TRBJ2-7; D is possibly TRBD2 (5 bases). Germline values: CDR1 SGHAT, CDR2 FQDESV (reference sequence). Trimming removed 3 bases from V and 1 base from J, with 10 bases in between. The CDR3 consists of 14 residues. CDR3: CASSFAGISYEQYF. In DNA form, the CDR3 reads TGTGCCAGCAGCTTCGCCGGGATTTCCTACGAGCAGTACTTC.

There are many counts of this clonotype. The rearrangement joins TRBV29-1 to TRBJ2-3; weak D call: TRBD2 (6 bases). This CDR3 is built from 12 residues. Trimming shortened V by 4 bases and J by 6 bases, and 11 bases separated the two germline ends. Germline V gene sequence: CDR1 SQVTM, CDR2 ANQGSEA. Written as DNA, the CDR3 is TGCAGCGTTGCGGGAGATGGTGATACGCAGTATTTT. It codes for CSVAGDGDTQYF.

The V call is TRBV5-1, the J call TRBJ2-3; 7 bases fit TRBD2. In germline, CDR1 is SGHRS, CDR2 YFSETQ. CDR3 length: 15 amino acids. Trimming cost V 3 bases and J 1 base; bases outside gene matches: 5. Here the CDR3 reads CASSSTGLGTDTQYF. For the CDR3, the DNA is TGCGCCAGCAGCTCGACTGGACTAGGCACAGATACGCAGTATTTT.

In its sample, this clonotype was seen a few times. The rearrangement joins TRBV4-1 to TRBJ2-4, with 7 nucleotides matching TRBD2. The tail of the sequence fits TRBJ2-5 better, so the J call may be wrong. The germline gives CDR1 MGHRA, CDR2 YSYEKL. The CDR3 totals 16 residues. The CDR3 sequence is CASSQVLKRDGETQYF. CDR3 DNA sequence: TGCGCCAGCAGCCAAGTCCTGAAGCGGGATGGGGAGACCCAGTACTTC.

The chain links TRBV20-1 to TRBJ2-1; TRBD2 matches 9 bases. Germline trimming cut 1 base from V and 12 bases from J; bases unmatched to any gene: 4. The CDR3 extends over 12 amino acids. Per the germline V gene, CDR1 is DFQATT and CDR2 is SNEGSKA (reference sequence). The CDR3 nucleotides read TGCAGTGCTAGAGGGCGGGGGGGTGTGCAGTTCTTC. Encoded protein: CSARGRGGVQFF.

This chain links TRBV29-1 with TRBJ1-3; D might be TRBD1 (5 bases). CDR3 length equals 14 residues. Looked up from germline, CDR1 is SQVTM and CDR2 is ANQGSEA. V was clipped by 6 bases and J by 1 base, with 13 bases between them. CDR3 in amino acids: CSVETGTSGNTIYF. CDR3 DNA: TGCAGCGTGGAGACCGGGACGTCTGGAAACACCATATATTTT.

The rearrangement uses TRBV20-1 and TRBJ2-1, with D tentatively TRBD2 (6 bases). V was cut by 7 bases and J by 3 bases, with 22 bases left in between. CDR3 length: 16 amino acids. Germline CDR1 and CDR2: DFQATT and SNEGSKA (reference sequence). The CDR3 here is CSGQNSGGAGYNEQFF. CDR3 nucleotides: TGCAGTGGCCAGAATTCCGGGGGAGCCGGCTACAATGAGCAGTTCTTC.

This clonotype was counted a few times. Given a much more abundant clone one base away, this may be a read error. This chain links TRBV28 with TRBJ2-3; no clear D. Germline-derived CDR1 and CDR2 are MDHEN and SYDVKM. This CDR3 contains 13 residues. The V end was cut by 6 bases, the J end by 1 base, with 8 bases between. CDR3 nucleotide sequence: TGTGCCAGCAGGGGAAAGGGCACAGATACGCAGTATTTT. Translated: CASRGKGTDTQYF.

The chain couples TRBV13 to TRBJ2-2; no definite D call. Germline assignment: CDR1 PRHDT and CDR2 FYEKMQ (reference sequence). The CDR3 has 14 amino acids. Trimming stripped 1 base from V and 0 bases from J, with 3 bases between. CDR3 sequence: CASSLDSNTGELFF. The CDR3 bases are TGTGCCAGCAGCTTAGACTCGAACACCGGGGAGCTGTTTTTT. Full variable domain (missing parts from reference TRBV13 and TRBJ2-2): AAGVIQSPRHLIKEKRETATLKCYPIPRHDTVYWYQQGPGQDPQFLISFYEKMQSDKGSIPDRFSAQQFSDYHSELNMSSLELGDSALYFCASSLDSNTGELFFGEGSRLTVL.

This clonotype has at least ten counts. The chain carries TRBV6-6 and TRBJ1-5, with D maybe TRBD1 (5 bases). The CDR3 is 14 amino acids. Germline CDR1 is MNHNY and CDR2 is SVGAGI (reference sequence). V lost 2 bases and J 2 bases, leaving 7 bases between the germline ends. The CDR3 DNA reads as TGTGCCAGCAGTTACGGGGGGGGCAATCAGCCCCAGCATTTT. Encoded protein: CASSYGGGNQPQHF.

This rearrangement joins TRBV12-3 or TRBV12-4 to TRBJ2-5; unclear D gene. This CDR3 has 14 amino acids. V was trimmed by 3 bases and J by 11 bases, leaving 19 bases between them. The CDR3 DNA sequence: TGTGCCAGCAGTTTTGGTAGTCCTCTCAATGAGCAGTACTTC. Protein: CASSFGSPLNEQYF.